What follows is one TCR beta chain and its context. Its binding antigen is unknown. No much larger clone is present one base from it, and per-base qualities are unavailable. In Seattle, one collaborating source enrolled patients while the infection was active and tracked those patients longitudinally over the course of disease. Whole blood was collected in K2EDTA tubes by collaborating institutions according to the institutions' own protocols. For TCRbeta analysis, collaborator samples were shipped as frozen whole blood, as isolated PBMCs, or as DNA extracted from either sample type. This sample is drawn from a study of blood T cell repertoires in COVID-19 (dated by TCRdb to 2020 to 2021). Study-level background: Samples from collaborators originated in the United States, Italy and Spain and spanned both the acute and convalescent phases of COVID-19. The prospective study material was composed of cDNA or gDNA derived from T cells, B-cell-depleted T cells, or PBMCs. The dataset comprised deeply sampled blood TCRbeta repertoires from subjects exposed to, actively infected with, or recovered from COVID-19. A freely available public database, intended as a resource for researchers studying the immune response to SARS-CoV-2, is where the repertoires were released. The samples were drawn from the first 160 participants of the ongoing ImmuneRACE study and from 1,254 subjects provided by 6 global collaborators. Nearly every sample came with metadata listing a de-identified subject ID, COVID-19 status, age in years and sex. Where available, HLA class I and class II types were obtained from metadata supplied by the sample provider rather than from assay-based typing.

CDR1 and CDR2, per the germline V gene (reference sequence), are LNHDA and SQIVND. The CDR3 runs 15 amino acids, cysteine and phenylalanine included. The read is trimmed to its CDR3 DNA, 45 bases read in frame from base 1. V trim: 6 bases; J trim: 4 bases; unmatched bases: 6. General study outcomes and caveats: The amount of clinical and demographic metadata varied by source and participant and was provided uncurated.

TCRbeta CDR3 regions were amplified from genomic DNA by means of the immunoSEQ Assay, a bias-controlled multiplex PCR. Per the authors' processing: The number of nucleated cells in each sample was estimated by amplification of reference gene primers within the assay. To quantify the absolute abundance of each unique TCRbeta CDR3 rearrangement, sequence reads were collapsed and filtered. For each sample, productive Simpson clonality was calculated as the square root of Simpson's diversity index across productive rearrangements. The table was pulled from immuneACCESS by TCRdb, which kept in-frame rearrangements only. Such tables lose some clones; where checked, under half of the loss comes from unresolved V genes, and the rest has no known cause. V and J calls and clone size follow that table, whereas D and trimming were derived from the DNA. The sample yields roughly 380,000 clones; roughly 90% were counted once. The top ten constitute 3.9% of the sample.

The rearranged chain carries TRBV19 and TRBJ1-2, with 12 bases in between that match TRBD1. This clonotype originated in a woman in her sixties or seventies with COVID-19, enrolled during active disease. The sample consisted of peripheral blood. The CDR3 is CASRLGTGGVYGYTF. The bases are TGTGCCAGTAGGCTAGGGACAGGGGGCGTCTATGGCTACACCTTC.